This is a list of T cell receptor beta chains from one sample in a study of blood T cell repertoires in COVID-19. Libraries were prepared by immunoSEQ multiplex PCR; TCRdb keeps only in-frame clonotypes and omits some of them. The table lists approximately 360,000 clones, around 89% of them singletons. The sequencing sample was made of peripheral blood. The receptors come from a man between 18 and 35 years old with active or convalescent COVID-19. Each CDR3 is given with its conserved first and last residue. The D gene is left open where the match is weak. Only some rows state a clone size, as once, few, many or a class for expanded clones.

abundance,v_gene,d_gene,j_gene,CDR3nt,CDR3aa
-,TRBV25-1,TRBD1,TRBJ2-5,TGTGCCAGCAGTGAAGACAGGGGCGGGATAGAGACCCAGTACTTC,CASSEDRGGIETQYF
-,TRBV7-3,TRBD1,TRBJ1-6,TGTGCCAGCAGCCTCGGACAGGCCTTTCCCCTCCACTTT,CASSLGQAFPLHF
once,TRBV4-1,-,TRBJ1-1,TGCGCCAGCGGCGAGAGGGAGGGAATGAACACTGAAGCTTTCTTT,CASGEREGMNTEAFF
few,TRBV7-2,TRBD1,TRBJ1-3,TGTGCCAGCAGCTACCGACAGGGGCAAAGCTCTGGAAACACCATATATTTT,CASSYRQGQSSGNTIYF
few,TRBV14,TRBD2,TRBJ2-1,TGTGCCAGCAGCCGAAACCTAGCGGGGAGCCCGGATGAGCAGTTCTTC,CASSRNLAGSPDEQFF
-,TRBV5-1,TRBD1,TRBJ1-4,TGCGCCAGCAGCCGGGACAGGGGGCACGAAAAACTGTTTTTT,CASSRDRGHEKLFF
-,TRBV6-5,-,TRBJ1-3,TGTGCCAGCAGTTACCCAGGGGCTGGAAACACCATATATTTT,CASSYPGAGNTIYF
-,TRBV10-2,-,TRBJ1-1,TGCGCCGGAGCCGACAGTTCAAGGGTGGCTTTCTTT,CAGADSSRVAFF
-,TRBV9,-,TRBJ1-4,TGTGCCAGCAGCGTAGTGGGAGGGAATGAAAAACTGTTTTTT,CASSVVGGNEKLFF
-,TRBV9,-,TRBJ1-2,TGTGCCAGCAGCTCAGCAGACCTCTCGCGGGGCTACACCTTC,CASSSADLSRGYTF
-,TRBV5-1,-,TRBJ1-2,TGCGCCAGCAGCTTGGCTCACATCTATGGCTACACCTTC,CASSLAHIYGYTF
-,TRBV18,TRBD1,TRBJ1-2,TGTGCCAGCTCACCGGATACAGGGGACTATGGCTACACCTTC,CASSPDTGDYGYTF
-,TRBV6-2/TRBV6-3,-,TRBJ2-1,TGTGCCAGCAGTTACTGGGGAAGCGGTGATGAGCAGTTCTTC,CASSYWGSGDEQFF
-,TRBV7-9,TRBD1,TRBJ1-3,TGTGCCAGCATGCAGGGGGTCTCTGGAAACACCATATATTTT,CASMQGVSGNTIYF
many,TRBV4-3,TRBD1,TRBJ2-6,TGCGCCAGCAGTACAGGGGGCGAATTGTCTGGGGCCAACGTCCTGACTTTC,CASSTGGELSGANVLTF
-,TRBV5-1,-,TRBJ1-1,TGCGCCAGCAGCTTGGCGGGGGATGGCACTGAAGCTTTCTTT,CASSLAGDGTEAFF
-,TRBV9,TRBD1,TRBJ1-1,TGTGCCAGCAGCGTAGCTCGGGACAGGGTAGAGACTGAAGCTTTCTTT,CASSVARDRVETEAFF
-,TRBV19,TRBD1,TRBJ2-5,TGTGCCAGTAGTATAGATTACGCCGGGACAGCCTCCCTGGTGTACTTC,CASSIDYAGTASLVYF
once,TRBV6-1,TRBD1,TRBJ1-2,TGTGCCAGCAGTGATTCAACGACAGGGCTCTATGGCTACACCTTC,CASSDSTTGLYGYTF
-,TRBV6-2/TRBV6-3,TRBD1,TRBJ1-2,TGTGCCAGCAGCCCGCAATTGGGACAGTCTAACTATGGCTACACCTTC,CASSPQLGQSNYGYTF
-,TRBV14,TRBD2,TRBJ2-7,TGTGCCAGCAGCCGCTCCGGGACTAGTCCATCCTACGAGCAGTACTTC,CASSRSGTSPSYEQYF
few,TRBV5-1,TRBD1,TRBJ2-2,TGCGCCAGCAGCCTGCCGGGACAGGGACTAACCCTGAACACCGGGGAGCTGTTTTTT,CASSLPGQGLTLNTGELFF
-,TRBV28,-,TRBJ2-6,TGTGCCAGCAGTGGGAGGACATCTGGGGCCAACGTCCTGACTTTC,CASSGRTSGANVLTF
-,TRBV7-9,-,TRBJ1-2,TGTGCCAGCAGCCCTGCTGTGGGGCGGGGTGGCTACACCTTC,CASSPAVGRGGYTF
-,TRBV28,-,TRBJ1-6,TGTGCCAGCAGTCCCCACTGGACAGATTCTTCACCCCTCCACTTT,CASSPHWTDSSPLHF
-,TRBV27,-,TRBJ1-5,TGTGCCAGCAGTTTAAGGGGTAATCAGCCCCAGCATTTT,CASSLRGNQPQHF
-,TRBV28,-,TRBJ2-3,TGTGCCAGCAGCCCTCCCCCCCCAGATACGCAGTATTTT,CASSPPPPDTQYF
-,TRBV7-3,TRBD1,TRBJ1-1,TGTGCCAGCAGCCAACGGACAGGGGCGCGGCGTCGTATGAACACTGAAGCTTTCTTT,CASSQRTGARRRMNTEAFF
-,TRBV5-8,TRBD1,TRBJ2-7,TGTGCCAGCAGCCCACAACGGGACAGCAACTACGAGCAGTACTTC,CASSPQRDSNYEQYF